The source of this TCR beta chain is a study of T cell responses to AZD1222 COVID-19 vaccine. Sequencing was performed with immunoSEQ multiplex PCR; in TCRdb, only in-frame clones are kept and a portion is missing. Altogether approximately 220,000 clones are present, just over 90% being singletons, with the ten largest covering roughly 1%. The material sequenced was peripheral blood, taken on day 0 of MenACWY control vaccination. The source is an adult in good health.

The CDR3 sequence is CASSEATGYGYTF. DNA of the CDR3: TGCGCCAGCAGTGAGGCGACAGGCTATGGCTACACCTTC. This chain joins TRBV10-1 and TRBJ1-2, with a tentative D call TRBD1 (6 bases). The V and J ends lost 2 bases and 4 bases respectively, with 8 bases between them. The CDR3 loop spans 13 amino acids. Germline V gene data show CDR1 as WNHNN and CDR2 as SYGVQD (reference sequence).